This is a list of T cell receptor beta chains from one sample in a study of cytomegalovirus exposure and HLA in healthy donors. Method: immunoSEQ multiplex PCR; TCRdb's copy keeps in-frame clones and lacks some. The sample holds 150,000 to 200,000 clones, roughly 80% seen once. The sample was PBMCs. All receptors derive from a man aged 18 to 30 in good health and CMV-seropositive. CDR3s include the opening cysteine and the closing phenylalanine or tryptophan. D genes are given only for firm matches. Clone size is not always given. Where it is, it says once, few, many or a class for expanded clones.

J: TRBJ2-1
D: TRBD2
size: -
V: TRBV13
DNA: TGTGCCAGCAGCTTAGGCCTAGCGGTCTACAATGAGCAGTTCTTC
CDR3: CASSLGLAVYNEQFF

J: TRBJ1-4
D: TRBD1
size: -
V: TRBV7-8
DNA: TGTGCCAGCAGCCCGCGGGACAGGGCTCCAACTAATGAAAAACTGTTTTTT
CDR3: CASSPRDRAPTNEKLFF

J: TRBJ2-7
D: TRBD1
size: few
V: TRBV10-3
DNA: TGTGCCATCAGCCTGCCGGGACAGGGGGCGCAGCAGTACTTC
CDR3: CAISLPGQGAQQYF

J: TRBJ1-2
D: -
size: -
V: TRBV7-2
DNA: TGTGCCAGCAGCCTAGGGGCGGGGGGTGGCTACACCTTC
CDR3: CASSLGAGGGYTF

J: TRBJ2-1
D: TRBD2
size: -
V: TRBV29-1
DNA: TGCAGCGTTGCCGGGACTAGCGGAGGGAGCTCCTACAATGAGCAGTTCTTC
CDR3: CSVAGTSGGSSYNEQFF

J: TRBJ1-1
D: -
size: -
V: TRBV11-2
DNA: TGTGCCAGCAGCCCCCGTCGGGGGACTGAAGCTTTCTTT
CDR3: CASSPRRGTEAFF

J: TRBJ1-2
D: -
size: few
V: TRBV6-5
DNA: TGTGCCACCGCGGGGCCTGGCTATGGCTACACCTTC
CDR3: CATAGPGYGYTF

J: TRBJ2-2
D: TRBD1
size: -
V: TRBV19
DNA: TGTGCCAGTAGTACTCGGGGGACAGGAGCGAACACCGGGGAGCTGTTTTTT
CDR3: CASSTRGTGANTGELFF

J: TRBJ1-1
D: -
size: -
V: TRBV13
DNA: TGTGCCAGCAGCCTACAGGGCTTGAACACTGAAGCTTTCTTT
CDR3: CASSLQGLNTEAFF

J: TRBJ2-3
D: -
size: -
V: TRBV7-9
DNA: TGTGCCAGCAGCCCTGGGGACATCTTTACGCAGTATTTT
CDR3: CASSPGDIFTQYF

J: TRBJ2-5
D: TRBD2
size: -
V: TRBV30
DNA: TGTGCCTGGAGTCAGCGGGAGGTGGGGACCCAGTACTTC
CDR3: CAWSQREVGTQYF

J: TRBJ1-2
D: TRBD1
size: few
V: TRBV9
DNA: TGTGCCAGCAGCGTAGGGACAGGCCAGAAAGGCTACACCTTC
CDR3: CASSVGTGQKGYTF

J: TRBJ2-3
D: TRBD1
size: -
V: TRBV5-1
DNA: TGCGCCAGCAGCTTGGAGGGACAGGAGAGCACAGATACGCAGTATTTT
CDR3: CASSLEGQESTDTQYF

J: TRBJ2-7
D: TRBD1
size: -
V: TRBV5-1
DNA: TGCGCCAGCAGTCGCCAGACAGGGGGCTACGAGCAGTACTTC
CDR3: CASSRQTGGYEQYF

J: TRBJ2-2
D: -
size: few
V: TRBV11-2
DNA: TGTGCCAGCAGCACTCTACCCTCCGGGGAGCTGTTTTTT
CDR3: CASSTLPSGELFF

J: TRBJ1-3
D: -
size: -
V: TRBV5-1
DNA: TGCGCCAGCAGCTTCGCTCAGATCCCGATCCCTCTGCTTCTTGGAAACACCATATATTTT
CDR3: CASSFAQIPIPLLLGNTIYF

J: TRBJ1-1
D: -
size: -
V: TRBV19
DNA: TGTGCCAGTAGTATAGGACAGGAACTAAGCACTGAAGCTTTCTTT
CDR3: CASSIGQELSTEAFF

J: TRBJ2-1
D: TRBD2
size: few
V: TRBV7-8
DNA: TGTGCCAGCAGCCCGGGACTAGCGGGAGGTGAGCAGTTCTTC
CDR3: CASSPGLAGGEQFF

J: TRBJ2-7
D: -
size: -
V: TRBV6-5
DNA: TGTGCCAGCACCTACGAGGGTTACGAGCAGTACTTC
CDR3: CASTYEGYEQYF

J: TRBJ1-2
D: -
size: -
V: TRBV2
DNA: TGTGCCAGCAGCCCCGAACGGGTCCACGGCTACACCTTC
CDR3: CASSPERVHGYTF

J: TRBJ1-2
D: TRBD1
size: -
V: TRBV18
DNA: TGTGCCAGCTCACCTATGGGACAGCCTAACTATGGCTACACCTTC
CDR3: CASSPMGQPNYGYTF

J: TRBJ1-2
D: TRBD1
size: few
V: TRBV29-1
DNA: TGCAGCGACCAAGGGACAGACTATGGCTACACCTTC
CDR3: CSDQGTDYGYTF

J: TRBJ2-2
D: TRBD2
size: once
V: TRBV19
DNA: TGTGCCAGTAGTATTTCTCTAGCGGGAGGTTCGAACACCGGGGAGCTGTTTTTT
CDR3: CASSISLAGGSNTGELFF

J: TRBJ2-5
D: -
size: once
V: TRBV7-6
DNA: TGTGCCAGCAGCCCCCGAGGCCAAGAGACCCAGTACTTC
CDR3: CASSPRGQETQYF

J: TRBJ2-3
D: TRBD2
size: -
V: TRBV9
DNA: TGTGCCAGCAGCCGCGGGGGGCGCACAGATACGCAGTATTTT
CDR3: CASSRGGRTDTQYF

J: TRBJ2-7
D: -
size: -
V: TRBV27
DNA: TGTGCCAGCAGCAGTAGCGGATCGTCCTACGAGCAGTACTTC
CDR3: CASSSSGSSYEQYF

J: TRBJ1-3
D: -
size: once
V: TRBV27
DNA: TGTGCCAGCAGACCCAGCTCTGGAAACACCATATATTTT
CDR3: CASRPSSGNTIYF

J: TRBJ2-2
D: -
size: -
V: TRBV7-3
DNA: TGTGCCAGCAGCCGCGGGACAGCGCCAGGGAACACCGGGGAGCTGTTTTTT
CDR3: CASSRGTAPGNTGELFF

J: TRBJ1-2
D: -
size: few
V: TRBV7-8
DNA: TGTGCCAGCAGCTTAGCGGGGGGTTTGGATGGCTACACCTTC
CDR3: CASSLAGGLDGYTF

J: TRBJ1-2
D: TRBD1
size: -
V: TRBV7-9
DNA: TGTGCCAGCAGCACGACAGGGGTTGGCGATGGCTACACCTTC
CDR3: CASSTTGVGDGYTF

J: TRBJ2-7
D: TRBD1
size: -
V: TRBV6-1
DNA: TGTGCCAGCAGTGAAGCTGGGACAGGGGGGGGCTACGAGCAGTACTTC
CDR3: CASSEAGTGGGYEQYF

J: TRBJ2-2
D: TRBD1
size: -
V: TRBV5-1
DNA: TGCGCCAGCAGCCCTCAGACAGGGGGCACGAACACCGGGGAGCTGTTTTTT
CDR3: CASSPQTGGTNTGELFF

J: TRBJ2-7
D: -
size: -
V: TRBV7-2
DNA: TGTGCCAGCAGCGCCACGGGGGGCTACCAGCAGTACTTC
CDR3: CASSATGGYQQYF

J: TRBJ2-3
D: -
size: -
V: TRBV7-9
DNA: TGTGCCAGCAGCTCAACCATAGGGGGTCTGACAGATACGCAGTATTTT
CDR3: CASSSTIGGLTDTQYF

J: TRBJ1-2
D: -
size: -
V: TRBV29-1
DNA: TGCAGCGTTGAAGCCTCCTATGGCTACACCTTC
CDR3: CSVEASYGYTF

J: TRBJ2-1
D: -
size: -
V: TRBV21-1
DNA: TGTGCCAGCACCCTATGGTCCCCTCCGCGGGCCTTCTACAATGAGCAGTTCTTC
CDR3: CASTLWSPPRAFYNEQFF

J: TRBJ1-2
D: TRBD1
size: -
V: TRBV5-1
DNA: TGCGCCAGCAGCGCCCGACAGGGGGCTCAGGGCTACACCTTC
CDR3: CASSARQGAQGYTF

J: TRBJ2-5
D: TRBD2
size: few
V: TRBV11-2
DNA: TGTGCCAGCAGCCAAGTGGGGGGGCAAGAGACCCAGTACTTC
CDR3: CASSQVGGQETQYF

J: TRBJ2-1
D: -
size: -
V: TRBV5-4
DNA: TGTGCCAGCGTTCCAAGCTCGAGCTCCTACAATGAGCAGTTCTTC
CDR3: CASVPSSSSYNEQFF

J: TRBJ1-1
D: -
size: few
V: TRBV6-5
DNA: TGTGCCAGCAGTCGTCCGGGGGGACGGAACACTGAAGCTTTCTTT
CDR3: CASSRPGGRNTEAFF

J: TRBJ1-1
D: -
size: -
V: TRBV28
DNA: TGTGCCAGCAGGACGGGATTTGGGGGCGCGGAATCGGACACTGAAGCTTTCTTT
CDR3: CASRTGFGGAESDTEAFF

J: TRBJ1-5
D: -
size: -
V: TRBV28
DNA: TGTGCCAGCAGGAATCGGAGGGTCGGGGTTATCAGCCCCCAGCATTTT
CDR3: CASRNRRVGVISPQHF

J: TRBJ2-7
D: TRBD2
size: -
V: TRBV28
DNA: TGTGCCAGCAGTTTCGTACTGGGACTAGCGGGAGCGATCTCCTACGAGCAGTACTTC
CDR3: CASSFVLGLAGAISYEQYF

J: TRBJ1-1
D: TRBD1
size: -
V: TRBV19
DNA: TGTGCCAGTAGTTTTCAGGGGGTCGCTGAAGCTTTCTTT
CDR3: CASSFQGVAEAFF

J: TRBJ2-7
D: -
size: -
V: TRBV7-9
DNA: TGTGCCAGCAGCTTAGCCAGGTTTCCCTACGAGCAGTACTTC
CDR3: CASSLARFPYEQYF

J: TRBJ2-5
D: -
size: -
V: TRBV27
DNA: TGTGCCAGCAGTCACACGCACACAGGGTACCAAGAGACCCAGTACTTC
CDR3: CASSHTHTGYQETQYF

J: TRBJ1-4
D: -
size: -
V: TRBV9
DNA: TGTGCCAGCAGCCCCTGGGGGGCAACTAATGAAAAACTGTTTTTT
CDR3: CASSPWGATNEKLFF

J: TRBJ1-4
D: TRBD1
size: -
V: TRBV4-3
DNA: TGCGCCAGCAGCCAGGGTGACAGGGAGGCTAATGAAAAACTGTTTTTT
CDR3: CASSQGDREANEKLFF

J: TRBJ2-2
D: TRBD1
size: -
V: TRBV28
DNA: TGTGCCAGCAGATCCGGGACAGGAGGTACCGGGGAGCTGTTTTTT
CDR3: CASRSGTGGTGELFF

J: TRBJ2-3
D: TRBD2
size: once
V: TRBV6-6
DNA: TGTGCCAGCAAGCGGGAGCCAGGAGATACGCAGTATTTT
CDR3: CASKREPGDTQYF